One sample yielded the 25 T cell receptor beta chains listed below, sequenced in a study of T cell changes during pregnancy in multiple sclerosis. Profiled with immunoSEQ multiplex PCR; TCRdb holds only in-frame clones, not every one. The sample records around 51,000 clones, roughly 94% being singletons. Specimen: CD4+ T cells from peripheral blood mononuclear cells, collected in the second trimester of pregnancy. All receptors derive from a female donor with multiple sclerosis, enrolled in a pregnancy study.

The rearrangement joins TRBV5-1 to TRBJ2-1, with 14 bases lining up with TRBD2. J was trimmed by 1 base and V by 4 bases; bases with no gene match: 4. The CDR3 covers 17 residues. Germline lookup yields CDR1 SGHRS and CDR2 YFSETQ. The CDR3 spells CASSHGTSGGSYNEQFF. In nucleotides, the CDR3 is TGCGCCAGCAGCCACGGGACTAGCGGGGGTTCCTACAATGAGCAGTTCTTC.

This chain uses TRBV9 with TRBJ1-2, with unresolved D. The CDR3 spans 13 residues. CDR1 and CDR2 from the germline V gene are SGDLS and YYNGEE. The V and J ends lost 4 bases and 0 bases respectively, with 7 bases between them. The CDR3 coding sequence is TGTGCCAGCAGCCAGTATTCTAACTATGGCTACACCTTC. Protein: CASSQYSNYGYTF.

The rearrangement links TRBV30 to TRBJ2-5; TRBD1 matches 7 bases. In germline, CDR1 is GTSNPN, CDR2 SVGIG (reference sequence). The V segment lost 0 bases and the J segment 0 bases; nucleotides outside the gene matches: 7. This CDR3 region has 16 residues. CDR3 in amino acids: CAWSVGGLGYQETQYF. The CDR3 DNA sequence: TGTGCCTGGAGTGTAGGGGGCTTAGGGTACCAAGAGACCCAGTACTTC.

This clone showed up just once. The CDR3 DNA reads as TGTGCCAGCAGTTATAACAGGGTGAACACTGAAGCTTTCTTT. This encodes CASSYNRVNTEAFF. The chain carries TRBV6-5 and TRBJ1-1; a weak D match, TRBD1 (6 bases). V lost 3 bases to trimming and J lost 0 bases, with 8 bases between them. The CDR3 sequence is 14 residues long. Per the germline V gene, CDR1 is MNHEY and CDR2 is SVGAGI.

The DNA for the CDR3 is TGTGCCAGCAGCGCCCGGACAGGGTGGAAGAACACTGAAGCTTTCTTT. Translated, it gives CASSARTGWKNTEAFF. This chain uses TRBV7-2 with TRBJ1-1, with 8 bases lining up with TRBD1. The CDR3 has 16 amino acids. The V and J ends lost 5 bases and 1 base, in that order; junction bases with no gene match: 9. From germline, CDR1 is SGHTA and CDR2 FQGNSA.

The rearrangement joins TRBV7-9 to TRBJ1-5, with D possibly TRBD1 on 6 matching bases. Germline V lookup: CDR1 SEHNR, CDR2 FQNEAQ (reference sequence). The CDR3 covers 15 residues. V lost 8 bases to trimming and J lost 0 bases, with 14 bases between them. The CDR3 region has the DNA TGTGCCAGCGGTTCGACGGACAGTAGCAATCAGCCCCAGCATTTT. This codes for CASGSTDSSNQPQHF.

This chain connects TRBV30 to TRBJ2-3, with D uncertain. V lost 2 bases and J 14 bases, leaving 14 bases between the germline ends. This CDR3 comprises 11 residues. The V gene's germline CDR1 is GTSNPN and CDR2 SVGIG (reference sequence). CDR3 sequence: CAWSPNLRRYF. The CDR3 coding sequence is TGTGCCTGGAGTCCGAACTTGCGGCGGTATTTT.

The chain has TRBV6-1 and TRBJ1-2; D is undetermined. Per the germline V gene, CDR1 is MNHNS and CDR2 is SASEGT. The CDR3 is 15 residues long. V lost 5 bases and J lost 1, with 14 bases in between. Here the CDR3 reads CASSITDALNYGYTF. CDR3 bases: TGTGCCAGCAGTATAACAGACGCGCTTAACTATGGCTACACCTTC.

The chain uses TRBV4-3 and TRBJ2-5, with TRBD1 matching over 10 bases. Germline trimming cut 0 bases from V and 9 bases from J; bases unmatched to any gene: 7. The CDR3 runs 15 residues. The germline CDR1 and CDR2 sequences are LGHNA and YSLEER. The CDR3 region has the DNA TGCGCCAGCAGCCAAGAGAGGGACAGGGGAGGGGCCCAGTACTTC. Translated: CASSQERDRGGAQYF.

The chain employs TRBV29-1 and TRBJ1-5; TRBD1 is a possible D gene (5 bases). The V gene lost 5 bases and the J gene lost 0 bases, with 14 bases spanning the gap. The CDR3 has 15 residues. CDR1 is SQVTM and CDR2 is ANQGSEA in the germline V gene. The CDR3 nucleotides are TGCAGCGTTTATGGGGGGTATGGTAGCAATCAGCCCCAGCATTTT. This gives the protein CSVYGGYGSNQPQHF.

The chain is built from TRBV5-4 and TRBJ2-3; TRBD1 or TRBD2 may be the D gene (9 bases each). The CDR3 loop spans 19 amino acids. Germline values: CDR1 SGHNT, CDR2 YYREEE (reference sequence). The germline V and J ends were trimmed by 4 bases and 3 bases, with 27 bases remaining between them. DNA for the CDR3: TGTGCCAGCAGCAGCCGGACAGGGGCGTCTGGACTAGCGACAGATACGCAGTATTTT. It is translated as CASSSRTGASGLATDTQYF.

The chain joins TRBV5-1 to TRBJ2-7; TRBD2 aligns across 13 bases. Germline assignment: CDR1 SGHRS and CDR2 YFSETQ. This CDR3 spans 16 amino acids. Trimming took 4 bases from V and 5 from J; bases not matched to a gene: 9. The CDR3 spells CASSPIGLAGDNEQYF. The DNA for the CDR3 is TGCGCCAGCAGCCCGATAGGACTAGCGGGGGATAACGAGCAGTACTTC.

The chain is built from TRBV4-2 and TRBJ2-3, with 9 nucleotides matching TRBD2. Germline V gives CDR1 LGHNA, CDR2 YNFKEQ. V dropped 1 base and J dropped 4; count of bases not matched to a gene: 6. The CDR3 runs 16 residues. The CDR3 reads CASSQGLGGGADTQYF. The CDR3 nucleotides read TGTGCCAGCAGCCAAGGGTTGGGCGGGGGGGCAGATACGCAGTATTTT.

The chain recombines TRBV7-2 with TRBJ2-7; no definite D call. The CDR3 is 15 amino acids. Germline V gene data show CDR1 as SGHTA and CDR2 as FQGNSA. Trimming cost V 1 base and J 2 bases, with 12 bases left between them. DNA of the CDR3: TGTGCCAGCAGCTTAGGCTCCTACCCCCCCTACGAGCAGTACTTC. Amino acid sequence: CASSLGSYPPYEQYF.

J is TRBJ2-3 and V is TRBV9; 8 nucleotides line up with TRBD2. Germline values: CDR1 SGDLS, CDR2 YYNGEE. This CDR3 region has 15 residues. The junction had 5 bases not matched to a gene; V was cut back by 3 bases and J by 2 bases. The CDR3 DNA reads as TGTGCCAGCAGCGGTAGCGGGGTAATCACAGATACGCAGTATTTT. Its translation is CASSGSGVITDTQYF.

This chain connects TRBV5-4 to TRBJ1-6; 9 bases are a match to TRBD1. After removal of 3 bases from V and 7 bases from J, the junction contained 2 bases not matched to a gene. This CDR3 comprises 14 residues. The germline CDR1 and CDR2 sequences are SGHNT and YYREEE (reference sequence). CDR3 sequence reads: CASSWGQGNSPLHF. CDR3 nucleotides: TGTGCCAGCAGCTGGGGACAGGGAAATTCACCCCTCCACTTT.

The chain couples TRBV18 to TRBJ1-6; 8 bases match TRBD1. CDR1 is KGHSH and CDR2 is LQKENI in the germline V gene. This CDR3 is 15 amino acids long. The V segment lost 4 bases and the J segment 9 bases; nucleotides outside the gene matches: 8. The CDR3 DNA reads as TGTGCCAGCTCACTTGGGACAGGTTTGAGTTCACCCCTCCACTTT. This encodes CASSLGTGLSSPLHF.

The J gene is TRBJ1-2, the V gene TRBV5-5; D is possibly TRBD1 (6 bases). Germline V gene lookup returns CDR1 SGHKS and CDR2 YYEKEE (reference sequence). The V and J ends lost 1 base and 0 bases respectively, with 7 bases between them. The CDR3 is 14 amino acids. The CDR3 protein is CASSLTGTNYGYTF. The CDR3 nucleotides read TGTGCCAGCAGCTTGACAGGGACTAACTATGGCTACACCTTC.

This clone was counted a single time. The chain employs TRBV11-2 and TRBJ1-6; D is perhaps TRBD1 (6 bases). The CDR3 sequence is 16 residues long. Germline values: CDR1 SGHAT, CDR2 FQNNGV. V was clipped by 0 bases and J by 10 bases, with 16 bases between them. CDR3 bases: TGTGCCAGCAGCTTAGAGGCAGGCGGGGGCGGATCACCCCTCCACTTT. Translation gives CASSLEAGGGGSPLHF.

V usage is TRBV6-5 and J usage is TRBJ2-7, with 7 bases matching TRBD2. Germline lookup yields CDR1 MNHEY and CDR2 SVGAGI. The V gene end was trimmed by 5 bases and the J gene end by 3 bases; junction bases not matched to a gene: 10. The CDR3 is made up of 15 amino acids. CDR3 in DNA: TGTGCCAGCAGTCAGCGGGACGGAGATTTCTACGAGCAGTACTTC. Its protein product is CASSQRDGDFYEQYF.

The J gene is TRBJ2-7, the V gene TRBV4-1; 9 bases fit TRBD1. This CDR3 is 15 amino acids long. V was pared by 6 bases and J by 6 bases, with 12 bases of the junction left unmatched. Germline CDR1 MGHRA, CDR2 YSYEKL. Written as DNA, the CDR3 is TGCGCCAGCAGAGATACAGGGGGCGTCTGGGGCGAGCAGTACTTC. It codes for CASRDTGGVWGEQYF.

V is TRBV6-6 and J is TRBJ2-7, with D unclear. This CDR3 spans 11 amino acids. Looked up from germline, CDR1 is MNHNY and CDR2 is SVGAGI (reference sequence). Trimming stripped 4 bases from V and 4 bases from J, with 5 bases between. CDR3 nucleotide sequence: TGTGCCAGCAGTTCAGTGTACGAGCAGTACTTC. Amino acids: CASSSVYEQYF.

V is TRBV2 and J is TRBJ2-1; D uncertain. Trimming removed 9 bases from V and 0 bases from J, with 15 bases in between. The CDR3 runs to 15 residues. Germline CDR1 SNHLY, CDR2 FYNNEI. CDR3 residues: CASHSDLTSYNEQFF. The CDR3 nucleotides are TGTGCCAGTCATTCCGACTTAACCTCCTACAATGAGCAGTTCTTC. The full variable domain, completed using reference TRBV2 and TRBJ2-1, is EPEVTQTPSHQVTQMGQEVILRCVPISNHLYFYWYRQILGQKVEFLVSFYNNEISEKSEIFDDQFSVERPDGSNFTLKIRSTKLEDSAMYFCASHSDLTSYNEQFFGPGTRLTVL.

This clone was recorded once. The genes are TRBV5-1 and TRBJ2-2; 7 bases fit TRBD2. Germline CDR1 and CDR2: SGHRS and YFSETQ. This CDR3 spans 15 amino acids. J was trimmed by 4 bases and V by 2 bases; bases with no gene match: 5. CDR3 in amino acids: CASSFNGGSTGELFF. The CDR3 nucleotides read TGCGCCAGCAGCTTTAACGGGGGGAGCACCGGGGAGCTGTTTTTT.

This chain uses TRBV7-9 with TRBJ2-1, with D tentatively TRBD1 (6 bases). The CDR3 runs 12 residues. Trimming cost V 6 bases and J 6 bases, with 9 bases left between them. Germline CDR1 reads SEHNR; CDR2 reads FQNEAQ (reference sequence). The CDR3 protein is CASSRQVNEQFF. The CDR3 nucleotides read TGTGCCAGCAGTCGACAGGTCAATGAGCAGTTCTTC. The variable domain in full, completed from reference TRBV7-9 and TRBJ2-1, reads DTGVSQNPRHKITKRGQNVTFRCDPISEHNRLYWYRQTLGQGPEFLTYFQNEAQLEKSRLLSDRFSAERPKGSFSTLEIQRTEQGDSAMYLCASSRQVNEQFFGPGTRLTVL.